The following is a T cell receptor beta chain sequence with its context. Antigen specificity is unknown. Some clones are missing from TCRdb's copy, which holds only in-frame ones; the method was immunoSEQ multiplex PCR. The sample records some 69,000 clones, around two thirds being singletons. V lost 5 bases to trimming and J lost 5 bases, with 17 bases between them. The CDR3 spans 15 residues. Germline CDR1 reads KGHDR; CDR2 reads SFDVKD. The source of the sample is a study of vaccination effects on CD4 cells after COVID-19. Study-wide results and caveats: From healthy vaccinees, only 1 of 255 vaccine-induced clones also reacted to common cold coronaviruses.

Sequencing in the ViraFEST assay came after antigen-specific CD4+ T cells had been expanded with viral peptide pools, which were used to stimulate PBMC. Following a 10-day culture, CD4+ T cells were purified. Two-dose BNT162b2 or mRNA-1273 vaccination was given to participants. Approximately 2 million PBMC were seeded per well and grown in the presence of about 9.5 IU/ml IL-2 and roughly 9.9 ug/ml peptides. At days 3 and 7, half of the medium was exchanged for IL-2 medium. The chain has TRBV24-1 and TRBJ2-5; a possible D gene is TRBD1 (5 bases). Sequencing was performed on CD4+ T cells from PBMCs cultured with HCoV-229E spike peptides, taken after COVID-19 vaccination. The clonotype comes from a human donor who received a COVID-19 vaccine. The CDR3 coding sequence is TGTGCCACCAGTGTCAGCAGGGCCGGTGTGGAGACCCAGTACTTC. Translating gives CATSVSRAGVETQYF.